This T cell receptor (beta chain) was captured by sequencing in a study of T cell responses to AZD1222 COVID-19 vaccine. General study points: Dominant at 160-218 and 743-854, vaccine-associated CD4 TCRs also spanned spike. Without day 14 samples, only post-peak T cell repertoires were studied. Most donors were white British and more were female, and clonal diversity was possibly underestimated.

About this clone: Its antigen is not identified.

Per germline, CDR1 LNHDA and CDR2 SQIVND (reference sequence). The CDR3 runs to 13 residues. V shed 3 bases and J shed 7 bases, with 12 bases lying between them. Only in-frame clones appear in the TCRdb table, and some are missing; sequencing was by immunoSEQ multiplex PCR. The data contain around 120,000 clones, approximately 85% of them singletons. This TCR was sampled from an adult in good health. The sequenced sample was peripheral blood, obtained on day 0 of AZD1222 vaccination. The V and J genes are TRBV19 and TRBJ1-2, with D possibly being TRBD1 (5 bases). Here the CDR3 DNA reads TGTGCCAGTAGTATTCGGGGCCCTCGTGGCTACACCTTC. Its protein product is CASSIRGPRGYTF.